Below, 14 T cell receptor beta chains from the same sample are listed, as sequenced in a study of blood T cell repertoires in COVID-19. Assay: immunoSEQ multiplex PCR; the TCRdb copy retains only in-frame clones and omits some. The table records 300,000 to 400,000 clones, around 91% of them present only once. What was sequenced was PBMCs or T cells enriched from blood (not recorded which). These receptors were taken from a man aged 18 to 29 who had recovered from COVID-19.

The J gene is TRBJ2-7, the V gene TRBV6-5; tentatively, D is TRBD1 (6 bases). The CDR3 is 15 amino acids. Trimming stripped 3 bases from V and 3 bases from J, with 15 bases between. Germline lookup yields CDR1 MNHEY and CDR2 SVGAGI. In nucleotides, the CDR3 is TGTGCCAGCAGTTATTTGGCAGGGGATCACTACGAGCAGTACTTC. As protein: CASSYLAGDHYEQYF.

The chain has TRBV9 and TRBJ1-2, with a tentative D call TRBD1 (5 bases). The germline V and J ends were trimmed by 4 bases and 7 bases, with 23 bases remaining between them. Germline V gives CDR1 SGDLS, CDR2 YYNGEE. This CDR3 has 16 residues. The CDR3 reads CASSSGGGGAPGGYTF. Here the CDR3 DNA reads TGTGCCAGCAGCTCCGGGGGGGGAGGGGCCCCCGGTGGCTACACCTTC.

V and J are TRBV11-1 and TRBJ2-1; unclear D gene. This CDR3 has 13 amino acids. V shed 2 bases and J shed 5 bases, with 7 bases lying between them. CDR1 is SGHAT and CDR2 is FQDESV in the germline V gene (reference sequence). The CDR3 bases are TGTGCCAGCAGCTTATCCCTCGACAATGAGCAGTTCTTC. As protein: CASSLSLDNEQFF.

The chain has TRBV5-4 and TRBJ1-6; 10 positions agree with TRBD1. The CDR3 length is 16 residues. Trimming at V came to 4 bases and at J to 6 bases, leaving 7 bases not matched to a gene. From germline, CDR1 is SGHNT and CDR2 YYREEE (reference sequence). Here the CDR3 reads CASSHGDRGLNSPLHF. CDR3 bases: TGTGCCAGCAGCCACGGTGACAGGGGGCTTAATTCACCCCTCCACTTT.

CDR3: CASSRTGVLEQYF. In DNA form, the CDR3 reads TGTGCCAGCAGCCGGACAGGGGTCCTCGAGCAGTACTTC. The J gene is TRBJ2-7, the V gene TRBV28; 9 bases are a match to TRBD1. Germline V gene lookup returns CDR1 MDHEN and CDR2 SYDVKM. CDR3 length equals 13 residues. V dropped 6 bases and J dropped 6; count of bases not matched to a gene: 6.

The J gene is TRBJ2-5, the V gene TRBV7-9, with 7 positions matching TRBD1. Germline V CDR1 and CDR2: SEHNR, FQNEAQ (reference sequence). The CDR3 consists of 15 residues. V was clipped by 4 bases and J by 4 bases; unmatched bases: 9. Here the CDR3 reads CASSSTHRQGETQYF. The CDR3 DNA reads as TGTGCCAGCAGCTCGACCCATAGACAGGGAGAGACCCAGTACTTC. Filled out from reference TRBV7-9 and TRBJ2-5, the complete variable domain reads DTGVSQNPRHKITKRGQNVTFRCDPISEHNRLYWYRQTLGQGPEFLTYFQNEAQLEKSRLLSDRFSAERPKGSFSTLEIQRTEQGDSAMYLCASSSTHRQGETQYFGPGTRLLVL.

V and J are TRBV4-2 and TRBJ2-1, with TRBD2 matching 11 bases. Germline assignment: CDR1 LGHNA and CDR2 YNFKEQ. The trim removed 0 bases at V and 4 bases at J, leaving 5 bases unmatched. The CDR3 loop spans 17 amino acids. CDR3 in DNA: TGTGCCAGCAGCCAAGATGGTCTAGCGGGAGGATACAATGAGCAGTTCTTC. Protein: CASSQDGLAGGYNEQFF.

This clone was observed a handful of times. V gene TRBV5-1 combines with J gene TRBJ1-2, with TRBD1 identical over 8 bases. The CDR3 sequence is 13 residues long. Germline CDR1 reads SGHRS; CDR2 reads YFSETQ. V lost 0 bases, J lost 6 bases, and 1 base stayed unmatched. The CDR3 loop reads CASSLEQGDGYTF. In DNA form, the CDR3 reads TGCGCCAGCAGCTTGGAACAGGGGGATGGCTACACCTTC.

This clone was observed once. The chain uses TRBV19 and TRBJ1-2, with D possibly matching TRBD1 (6 bases). Trimming took 3 bases from V and 4 from J, leaving 15 bases between them. Germline values: CDR1 LNHDA, CDR2 SQIVND (reference sequence). This CDR3 is 15 amino acids long. The CDR3, as DNA: TGTGCCAGTAGTATCACCCGACAGGCCCCCTATGGCTACACCTTC. It translates to CASSITRQAPYGYTF. Full variable domain (rest looked up from reference TRBV19 and TRBJ1-2): DGGITQSPKYLFRKEGQNVTLSCEQNLNHDAMYWYRQDPGQGLRLIYYSQIVNDFQKGDIAEGYSVSREKKESFPLTVTSAQKNPTAFYLCASSITRQAPYGYTFGSGTRLTVV.

This clone was counted ten times or more. The genes are TRBV4-2 and TRBJ1-5; tentative D call: TRBD1 (6 bases). There are 14 residues in the CDR3. Trimming left V 1 base short and J 6 bases short, with 10 bases between. Germline V CDR1 and CDR2: LGHNA, YNFKEQ. CDR3 bases: TGTGCCAGCAGCCAAGCGACAGGAGGTCAGCCCCAGCATTTT. Amino acids: CASSQATGGQPQHF.

In its sample, this clone was seen once. The rearrangement uses TRBV7-6 and TRBJ2-3, with 10 bases matching TRBD2. The CDR3 loop spans 17 amino acids. V lost 0 bases and J lost 1; bases outside the gene matches: 4. Germline loops: CDR1 SGHVS, CDR2 FNYEAQ. The CDR3 here is CASSLAPLAGGTDTQYF. DNA for the CDR3: TGTGCCAGCAGCTTAGCCCCCCTAGCGGGAGGCACAGATACGCAGTATTTT.

V and J are TRBV6-1 and TRBJ2-3; possible D gene TRBD1, 6 bases. The CDR3 spans 12 residues. The V end lost 2 bases, the J end lost 8 bases, and 8 bases lay between the germline ends. Germline V gene lookup returns CDR1 MNHNS and CDR2 SASEGT. Here the CDR3 DNA reads TGTGCCAGCAGTGAAATGGGGGCTACGCAGTATTTT. As protein: CASSEMGATQYF.

The V gene is TRBV7-3, the J gene TRBJ2-1; TRBD2 matches 7 bases. The V and J ends lost 5 bases and 10 bases, in that order; junction bases with no gene match: 11. Germline V gives CDR1 SGHTA, CDR2 FQGTGA. The length of the CDR3 is 14 residues. The CDR3 coding sequence is TGTGCCAGCAGCGAACGAATGGGAGGGCCCGAGCAGTTCTTC. Amino acid sequence: CASSERMGGPEQFF.

This clone was counted once. This chain links TRBV7-9 with TRBJ2-1; 7 nucleotides agree with TRBD2. The trim removed 4 bases at V and 4 bases at J, leaving 16 bases unmatched. Germline V CDR1 and CDR2: SEHNR, FQNEAQ (reference sequence). The CDR3 contains 18 residues. The CDR3 protein is CASSSPRYRGDAYNEQFF. CDR3 bases: TGTGCCAGCAGCTCCCCAAGGTACCGGGGGGATGCTTACAATGAGCAGTTCTTC.